This entry lists 16 T cell receptor beta chains sequenced from one sample in a study of technical replicates of blood from a few donors (dated by TCRdb to the late 2010s). Libraries were built with the immunoSEQ multiplex PCR assay. The source is immuneACCESS, and TCRdb retained only in-frame sequences with V and J called. Part of the clones is not carried over; for the studies checked, unresolved V genes explain less than half of this, and the remainder is unexplained. This sample comprises 65,000 to 95,000 clones, 98% of them detected only once. The ten largest make up around 0.15% of the sample. Material for sequencing was T cells isolated from PBMCs. The receptor set was obtained from a human donor in good health.

The V and J genes are TRBV21-1 and TRBJ2-3; the table assigns TRBD2, which was not confirmed against the DNA. TRBV21-1 is classified as a pseudogene. This CDR3 contains 15 residues. The CDR3 coding sequence is TGTGCCAGCAGCTACAGGAGCGGGGGAACAGATACGCAGTATTTT. Translating it yields CASSYRSGGTDTQYF.

V is TRBV10-2 and J is TRBJ2-5; 10 bases fit TRBD2. Germline trimming cut 4 bases from V and 5 bases from J; bases unmatched to any gene: 10. The CDR3 covers 16 residues. From germline, CDR1 is WSHSY and CDR2 SAAADI. This chain's CDR3 is CASSGSGTSARETQYF. The CDR3 DNA is TGCGCCAGCAGTGGTTCCGGGACTAGCGCCAGGGAGACCCAGTACTTC.

J is TRBJ2-2 and V is TRBV10-2, with 8 bases that match TRBD2. The V and J ends lost 0 bases and 5 bases, in that order; junction bases with no gene match: 11. CDR1 and CDR2 (germline): WSHSY, SAAADI. This CDR3 has 18 residues. The DNA for the CDR3 is TGCGCCAGCAGTGAGTCTATAGGACTAGCAAGGGGAACCGGGGAGCTGTTTTTT. Residues: CASSESIGLARGTGELFF.

The gene calls are TRBV11-2 and TRBJ1-2; D is ambiguous. Between the trimmed V and J ends, which lost 0 bases and 3 bases, there was a span of 14 bases. The CDR3 is made up of 16 amino acids. CDR1 is SGHAT and CDR2 is FQNNGV in the germline V gene. CDR3 sequence: CASSLDSGKLHYGYTF. CDR3 sequence (DNA): TGTGCCAGCAGCTTAGATTCGGGGAAACTTCACTATGGCTACACCTTC.

The chain couples TRBV29-1 to TRBJ2-2; 11 nucleotides line up with TRBD2. The CDR3 runs to 15 residues. The V and J ends lost 3 bases and 5 bases, in that order; junction bases with no gene match: 5. The germline V gene encodes CDR1 SQVTM and CDR2 ANQGSEA. CDR3 in DNA: TGCAGCGTTGAGGCTAGCGGGAGGAGGACCGGGGAGCTGTTTTTT. As protein: CSVEASGRRTGELFF.

This clone was detected once. The V and J genes are TRBV15 and TRBJ1-5; D not resolved. The CDR3 loop spans 17 amino acids. Germline CDR1 and CDR2: LNHNV and YYDKDF (reference sequence). V lost 0 bases to trimming and J lost 1 base, with 13 bases between them. CDR3 DNA sequence: TGTGCCACCAGCAGAGATAGTTGGCAGGTGAGCAATCAGCCCCAGCATTTT. This encodes CATSRDSWQVSNQPQHF.

The chain uses TRBV28 and TRBJ2-7, with 9 bases identical to TRBD1. There are 14 residues in the CDR3. Trimming cost V 2 bases and J 4 bases; bases outside gene matches: 3. In germline, CDR1 is MDHEN, CDR2 SYDVKM. Here the CDR3 reads CASSLDRGEYEQYF. Here the CDR3 DNA reads TGTGCCAGCAGTTTAGACAGGGGGGAATACGAGCAGTACTTC. Drawing the rest from reference TRBV28 and TRBJ2-7, the complete variable domain is DVKVTQSSRYLVKRTGEKVFLECVQDMDHENMFWYRQDPGLGLRLIYFSYDVKMKEKGDIPEGYSVSREKKERFSLILESASTNQTSMYLCASSLDRGEYEQYFGPGTRLTVT.

This rearrangement joins TRBV5-1 to TRBJ2-1, with D perhaps matching TRBD2 (6 bases). The V gene's germline CDR1 is SGHRS and CDR2 YFSETQ. This CDR3 comprises 13 residues. V lost 5 bases, J lost 8 bases, and 14 bases lay in between. The CDR3 DNA reads TGCGCCAGCAGGAATACGGGGGTCCATGAGCAGTTCTTC. Amino acid sequence: CASRNTGVHEQFF.

The sample holds one count of this clone. The rearrangement links TRBV11-2 to TRBJ2-1, with D perhaps TRBD1 (5 bases). Germline-derived CDR1 and CDR2 are SGHAT and FQNNGV. This CDR3 is built from 19 residues. The V end lost 5 bases, the J end lost 1 base, and 24 bases lay between the germline ends. The CDR3 here is CASSMFGRDRPGSYNEQFF. In DNA, the CDR3 is TGTGCCAGCAGCATGTTTGGCAGGGATCGACCCGGGTCCTACAATGAGCAGTTCTTC.

The chain recombines TRBV28 with TRBJ2-7; a possible D gene is TRBD2 (6 bases). The CDR3 is made up of 17 amino acids. Germline V gives CDR1 MDHEN, CDR2 SYDVKM. Trimming removed 4 bases at V and 0 bases at J, with 19 bases between. CDR3 sequence: CASSSPSAKLLSYEQYF. CDR3 nucleotide sequence: TGTGCCAGCAGTTCTCCTAGCGCGAAGCTACTCTCCTACGAGCAGTACTTC.

The CDR3 is CASSLTPGQGHGYTF. The CDR3 region has the DNA TGTGCCAGCAGCCTGACACCGGGACAGGGACATGGCTACACCTTC. The chain couples TRBV7-3 to TRBJ1-2; 9 positions agree with TRBD1. V lost 5 bases, J lost 6 bases, and 10 bases stayed unmatched. The CDR3 is 15 residues long. The germline gives CDR1 SGHTA, CDR2 FQGTGA.

The rearrangement uses TRBV5-1 and TRBJ2-3; TRBD2 matches at 7 bases. Germline lookup yields CDR1 SGHRS and CDR2 YFSETQ. V dropped 2 bases and J dropped 0; count of bases not matched to a gene: 3. CDR3 size: 15 residues. The CDR3 nucleotides read TGCGCCAGCAGCTTCGCCGGGGGGAGCACAGATACGCAGTATTTT. Translation: CASSFAGGSTDTQYF.

This clone was counted a few times. The chain is built from TRBV28 and TRBJ1-4; D remains unclear. The CDR3 has 11 amino acids. Trimming left V 8 bases short and J 11 bases short, with 12 bases between. The germline V gene has CDR1 MDHEN and CDR2 SYDVKM. The CDR3 nucleotides are TGTGCCAGCGGGTGGAACTACAAACTGTTTTTT. Its translation is CASGWNYKLFF.

This chain uses TRBV4-1 with TRBJ2-5; TRBD2 matches at 9 bases. Germline assignment: CDR1 MGHRA and CDR2 YSYEKL. The CDR3 is made up of 16 amino acids. The V gene end was trimmed by 4 bases and the J gene end by 7 bases; junction bases not matched to a gene: 13. CDR3 nucleotide sequence: TGCGCCAGCAGCCTTTTGGGCGGGAGGGTTCTAGGGACCCAGTACTTC. It yields the protein CASSLLGGRVLGTQYF.

This clone has a single count. The V gene is TRBV11-2, the J gene TRBJ1-1; D is unclear. Germline V gives CDR1 SGHAT, CDR2 FQNNGV. The CDR3 runs 13 residues. The ends were cut back, 3 bases at V and 1 base at J, with 6 bases in the middle. CDR3 amino acids: CASSFDTNTEAFF. The CDR3 DNA is TGTGCCAGCAGCTTCGACACGAACACTGAAGCTTTCTTT.

The rearrangement links TRBV7-9 to TRBJ1-1, with a tentative D call TRBD1 (6 bases). Germline lookup yields CDR1 SEHNR and CDR2 FQNEAQ (reference sequence). V lost 5 bases and J lost 1, with 14 bases in between. The CDR3 runs 15 residues. The CDR3 loop reads CASSPTSTGNTEAFF. CDR3 DNA: TGTGCCAGCAGCCCCACCTCGACAGGGAACACTGAAGCTTTCTTT.